This T cell receptor beta chain originates from a study of cytomegalovirus exposure and HLA in healthy donors. Study-wide results and caveats: Earlier analysis found most TCR beta V segments productive about 90% or about 30% of the time.

Trimming took 4 bases from V and 1 from J, leaving 16 bases between them. The V gene's germline CDR1 is MNHEY and CDR2 SMNVEV (reference sequence). The CDR3 has 16 residues. A note on this clone: Antigen: not known.

Researchers ran the PCR with 60 Vbeta and 13 Jbeta primers. The assay was immunoSEQ multiplex PCR, and TCRdb's table has in-frame clones only and misses some. This sample yields 150,000 or so clones, of which more than 60% are seen a single time; around 3.1% belongs to the top ten. The receptor was derived from a woman aged 45-60 years in good health and CMV-seropositive. The chain is built from TRBV27 and TRBJ1-2; tentative D call: TRBD1 (6 bases). Sequenced input: PBMCs. The CDR3 region has the DNA TGTGCCAGCAGTTCGTATAGGGGGGGCCATAACTATGGCTACACCTTC. Protein sequence: CASSSYRGGHNYGYTF.